The 20 T cell receptor beta chains reported below all come from one sample, sequenced in a study of CD8 T cells in ankylosing spondylitis. TCRdb re-derived calls from the 5' RACE reads in MiXCR, one entry per CDR3 protein. The table has tens of thousands of distinct CDR3 sequences, 3% seen once. The specimen was blood, either unsorted or a sorted T cell fraction (not recorded which). These receptors were obtained from a male donor with ankylosing spondylitis or in good health (not recorded which).

Many counts were recorded for this clonotype. V is TRBV9 and J is TRBJ2-2, with 9 bases fitting TRBD2. The CDR3 length is 16 residues. Germline values: CDR1 SGDLS, CDR2 YYNGEE. V lost 0 bases and J lost 5; bases outside the gene matches: 5. For the CDR3, the DNA is TGTGCCAGCAGCGTAGGAATAGCGGGAGTGACCGGGGAGCTGTTTTTT. Translating gives CASSVGIAGVTGELFF.

In the case of this clonotype: A read error is possible here, since a much larger clone lies one base away. V usage is TRBV9 and J usage is TRBJ2-3; D is unresolved. The CDR3 loop spans 13 amino acids. The V and J ends lost 3 bases and 1 base respectively, with 6 bases between them. Germline V gives CDR1 SGDLS, CDR2 YYNGEE. The CDR3 nucleotides are TGTGCCAGCAGCGAGTGGGGCACAGATACGCAGTATTTT. It specifies CASSEWGTDTQYF.

This clonotype was recorded many times. The gene calls are TRBV9 and TRBJ1-6; TRBD1 matches at 10 bases. Germline CDR1 is SGDLS and CDR2 is YYNGEE. J lost 5 bases, V lost 4 bases, and 3 bases had no gene match. The CDR3 runs to 15 residues. In nucleotides, the CDR3 is TGTGCCAGCAGCCCCGGGACAGGGGATAATTCACCCCTCCACTTT. Its protein is CASSPGTGDNSPLHF. Full variable domain (remainder filled in from reference TRBV9 and TRBJ1-6): DSGVTQTPKHLITATGQRVTLRCSPRSGDLSVYWYQQSLDQGLQFLIQYYNGEERAKGNILERFSAQQFPDLHSELNLSSLELGDSALYFCASSPGTGDNSPLHFGNGTRLTVT.

This clonotype showed up many times. The chain employs TRBV9 and TRBJ2-5; D is unresolved. V lost 0 bases to trimming and J lost 4 bases, with 13 bases between them. CDR3 length equals 15 residues. CDR1 is SGDLS and CDR2 is YYNGEE in the germline V gene. For the CDR3, the DNA is TGTGCCAGCAGCGTAGATATTAGCAGTGGAGAGACCCAGTACTTC. It is translated as CASSVDISSGETQYF.

This clonotype was counted at least ten times. The chain joins TRBV9 to TRBJ1-2; no reliable D call. Trimming took off 1 base at V and 4 bases at J, with 23 bases between the two ends. In germline, CDR1 is SGDLS, CDR2 YYNGEE. The CDR3 is 18 amino acids. The CDR3 bases are TGTGCCAGCAGCGTAACTGGGGAGGTTGGAACTTGGGGCTATGGCTACACCTTC. Translated, it gives CASSVTGEVGTWGYGYTF.

This clonotype is termed medium-sized (0.01 to 0.1%). V gene TRBV6-4 combines with J gene TRBJ1-5, with a possible D match to TRBD1 (5 bases). This CDR3 has 17 amino acids. Germline assignment: CDR1 MRHNA and CDR2 SNTAGT. Deletions cut 2 bases from V and 5 bases from J, with 19 bases between. This CDR3 is CASSDGQGIARHQPQHF. CDR3 in DNA: TGTGCCAGCAGTGACGGGCAGGGAATAGCAAGGCATCAGCCCCAGCATTTT.

This clonotype was seen many times. V and J are TRBV9 and TRBJ2-3; TRBD1 aligns across 7 bases. The germline V gene has CDR1 SGDLS and CDR2 YYNGEE. With V trimmed by 2 bases and J by 5 bases, 5 bases remained unmatched. CDR3 length: 14 residues. The CDR3 DNA reads TGTGCCAGCAGCGTGGCGACAGGGAAAGATACGCAGTATTTT. Its translation is CASSVATGKDTQYF.

This clonotype was detected ten times or more. V usage is TRBV9 and J usage is TRBJ2-2, with 7 positions matching TRBD1. This CDR3 has 16 residues. Germline CDR1 and CDR2: SGDLS and YYNGEE. V lost 4 bases, J lost 6 bases, and 12 bases stayed unmatched. The CDR3 DNA reads as TGTGCCAGCAGCCGAATGGGACAGCTGTTGTCCGGGGAGCTGTTTTTT. Translation gives CASSRMGQLLSGELFF.

This clonotype was seen many times. The chain employs TRBV9 and TRBJ1-4, with 7 nucleotides matching TRBD1. V shed 0 bases, J shed 5 bases, and the junction held 7 bases outside the gene matches. The V gene's germline CDR1 is SGDLS and CDR2 YYNGEE. The CDR3 length is 16 residues. The CDR3 region is CASSVAPTGTNEKLFF. The CDR3 nucleotides read TGTGCCAGCAGCGTAGCCCCGACAGGGACAAATGAAAAACTGTTTTTT.

The chain couples TRBV9 to TRBJ2-1; 9 positions match TRBD2. The CDR3 has 15 residues. The trim removed 0 bases at V and 7 bases at J, leaving 5 bases unmatched. Per germline, CDR1 SGDLS and CDR2 YYNGEE. CDR3 coding DNA: TGTGCCAGCAGCGTAGATAGCGGGGGATGGAATGAGCAGTTCTTC. The encoded protein is CASSVDSGGWNEQFF.

This clonotype was detected many times. The genes are TRBV9 and TRBJ1-1; a possible D gene is TRBD1 (5 bases). This CDR3 comprises 13 residues. Between the trimmed V and J ends, which lost 2 bases and 5 bases, there was a span of 10 bases. Germline CDR1 reads SGDLS; CDR2 reads YYNGEE. The CDR3 loop is CASSVGDGTEAFF. CDR3 DNA: TGTGCCAGCAGCGTTGGGGACGGGACTGAAGCTTTCTTT.

This chain joins TRBV9 and TRBJ2-3, with TRBD1 as a possible D gene (6 bases). CDR3 size: 14 residues. Trimming pared 1 base from V and 6 bases from J, leaving 12 bases between. The V gene's germline CDR1 is SGDLS and CDR2 YYNGEE. CDR3 protein: CASSVRDTGDTQYF. The CDR3 nucleotides read TGTGCCAGCAGCGTAAGGGACACTGGGGATACGCAGTATTTT.

This clonotype occurred many times. The rearrangement joins TRBV7-3 to TRBJ2-1; TRBD2 agrees at 9 bases. Germline lookup yields CDR1 SGHTA and CDR2 FQGTGA. J lost 2 bases, V lost 2 bases, and 4 bases had no gene match. The CDR3 runs to 16 residues. The CDR3 is CASSLAAGGTYNEQFF. The CDR3 nucleotides are TGTGCCAGCAGCTTAGCAGCGGGAGGCACCTACAATGAGCAGTTCTTC.

This clonotype was seen at least ten times. The gene calls are TRBV9 and TRBJ1-3; D is unclear. This CDR3 has 15 amino acids. V dropped 0 bases and J dropped 4 bases, with 11 bases sitting between them. CDR1 is SGDLS, CDR2 YYNGEE, per germline. The CDR3 coding sequence is TGTGCCAGCAGCGTAGCTTGGGGTATCGGAAACACCATATATTTT. Translation gives CASSVAWGIGNTIYF.

This clonotype was detected many times. The chain recombines TRBV9 with TRBJ2-3; TRBD2 matches at 13 bases. The CDR3 consists of 16 residues. With V trimmed by 0 bases and J by 4 bases, 2 bases remained unmatched. Germline lookup yields CDR1 SGDLS and CDR2 YYNGEE. CDR3 sequence: CASSVATSGRADTQYF. The CDR3 bases are TGTGCCAGCAGCGTAGCTACTAGCGGGAGGGCAGATACGCAGTATTTT.

This clonotype showed up many times. J is TRBJ2-3 and V is TRBV9, with 8 bases that match TRBD2. This CDR3 comprises 14 residues. Germline V lookup: CDR1 SGDLS, CDR2 YYNGEE. With V trimmed by 4 bases and J by 9 bases, 10 bases remained unmatched. CDR3 bases: TGTGCCAGCAGCTCACGGGGGGGCCAGGGCACGCAGTATTTT. Translation gives CASSSRGGQGTQYF.

Many counts were recorded for this clonotype. This rearrangement joins TRBV9 to TRBJ1-2; D is unclear. Trimming cost V 4 bases and J 2 bases, with 9 bases left between them. The CDR3 contains 13 residues. Germline V gene sequence: CDR1 SGDLS, CDR2 YYNGEE. The DNA of the CDR3 is TGTGCCAGCAGCCCGGATTTAAACTATGGCTACACCTTC. This gives the protein CASSPDLNYGYTF.

Of note for this clonotype: The junction does not match germline at one end; this may be a read error. The chain carries TRBV9 and TRBJ2-2, with D possibly matching TRBD2 (6 bases). The CDR3 is made up of 14 amino acids. Germline lookup yields CDR1 SGDLS and CDR2 YYNGEE. CDR3 coding DNA: TGTGCCAGCAGCGTAGCCGCGGGGCCCGGGGACCTGTTTTTT. As protein: CASSVAAGPGDLFF.

This clonotype appeared many times. The rearrangement links TRBV9 to TRBJ2-3; 12 bases agree with TRBD2. Germline V gives CDR1 SGDLS, CDR2 YYNGEE. The CDR3 runs to 15 residues. The ends lost 4 bases at V and 6 bases at J; junction bases unmatched: 6. CDR3 in amino acids: CASSPLAGGPDTQYF. CDR3 in DNA: TGTGCCAGCAGCCCCCTAGCGGGGGGGCCGGATACGCAGTATTTT. The whole variable domain, filled in from reference TRBV9 and TRBJ2-3, reads DSGVTQTPKHLITATGQRVTLRCSPRSGDLSVYWYQQSLDQGLQFLIQYYNGEERAKGNILERFSAQQFPDLHSELNLSSLELGDSALYFCASSPLAGGPDTQYFGPGTRLTVL.

This clonotype was seen many times. The chain carries TRBV9 and TRBJ2-3; D remains ambiguous. The CDR3 has 13 amino acids. Germline CDR1 reads SGDLS; CDR2 reads YYNGEE. Trimming cost V 0 bases and J 6 bases, with 8 bases left between them. The CDR3, as DNA: TGTGCCAGCAGCGTAGACCCCCTGGATACGCAGTATTTT. It is translated as CASSVDPLDTQYF.